The entry that follows covers one TCR beta chain sequence. Its target is unknown. J lost 4 bases, V lost 7 bases, and 8 bases had no gene match. CDR3 length: 15 amino acids. Germline CDR1 is SGHVS and CDR2 is FQNEAQ. The data originate from a study of beta chain features in type 1 diabetes. What was sequenced were expressed TCRB transcripts, since all of the isolated RNA had been reverse transcribed. Average reads for naive, central memory and regulatory T cell samples were about 4 million. Assay: immunoSEQ multiplex PCR; the TCRdb copy retains only in-frame clones and omits some. The table has more than 550,000 clones, around 15% seen once. General study results and limits: The naive, central memory and Treg TCRB repertoires looked more alike in patients than they did in healthy donors. Type 1 diabetes patients showed a moderate but significant shortening of TCRB CDR3s in all four CD4+ subsets.

Sequencing was done on a sample of naive CD4+ T cells from blood. The clonotype originates from a young man with type 1 diabetes. The chain has TRBV7-8 and TRBJ2-2; 8 bases map to TRBD1. The CDR3 sequence: CASNSDRAGTGELFF. The CDR3 DNA is TGTGCCAGCAACTCGGACAGGGCGGGCACCGGGGAGCTGTTTTTT.